This TCR beta chain is drawn from a study of regulatory T cells in long-lasting Graves disease. Time point given: persistent/refractory GD, antithyroid drugs over 5 years with positive TRAb. With RNA extracted from PBMCs as input, the TCR library was made. The CDR3 totals 15 residues. Per the germline V gene, CDR1 is SNHLY and CDR2 is FYNNEI. Trimming removed 3 bases from V and 5 bases from J, with 14 bases in between. The TCR beta library used iRepertoire HTBI primers with Arm-PCR amplification of CDR3. TCRdb passed the multiplex PCR reads through MiXCR, listing each CDR3 protein once. The table has approximately 500,000 distinct CDR3 sequences, 20% to 25% seen once.

This chain links TRBV2 with TRBJ2-1; D may match TRBD1 or TRBD2 (6 bases each). The material sequenced was peripheral blood mononuclear cells (PBMCs), taken when the disease was refractory, from a patient treated with antithyroid drugs. The clonotype comes from a female donor with Graves disease. The DNA of the CDR3 is TGTGCCAGCAGTGAGCAGTTAGGGGGGAACAATGAGCAGTTCTTC. It codes for CASSEQLGGNNEQFF.